Reported below is one TCR beta chain. The data belong to a study of blood T cell repertoires in COVID-19. TCRdb's table, derived via immunoSEQ multiplex PCR, lists solely in-frame clones and lacks some. The data contain some 130,000 clones, around nine tenths of them singletons. Per the germline V gene, CDR1 is MNHEY and CDR2 is SMNVEV (reference sequence). The J segment lost 4 bases and the V segment lost 6 bases, leaving 8 bases of the junction unmatched. The CDR3 contains 16 residues. Seattle patients were enrolled while actively infected and followed longitudinally. Sample: peripheral blood. The TCR was taken from a man aged 60-69 years with COVID-19, enrolled during active disease. The V and J genes are TRBV27 and TRBJ2-1, with TRBD2 matching over 11 bases. The CDR3 spells CASSPRLAGLYNEQFF. The DNA of the CDR3 is TGTGCCAGCAGCCCCAGACTAGCGGGACTTTACAATGAGCAGTTCTTC.